This T cell receptor beta chain is drawn from a study of cytomegalovirus exposure and HLA in healthy donors. General study points: Whilst most TCR sequences proved rare, a subset of public TCRs occurred across many donors.

About this clone itself: Its antigen remains unknown.

PCR employed 60 Vbeta and 13 Jbeta primers. Method: immunoSEQ multiplex PCR; TCRdb's copy keeps in-frame clones and lacks some. The data hold 180,000 or so clones, with more than 70% observed a single time. CDR1 is MGHRA, CDR2 YSYEKL, per germline. The CDR3 is 15 residues long. V shed 1 base and J 7 bases; nucleotides not matched to a gene: 8. The chain is built from TRBV4-1 and TRBJ2-7; 9 nucleotides match TRBD2. This clonotype was sampled from a male donor in good health and CMV-seronegative. Sequencing used PBMCs. CDR3 in amino acids: CASSQVSAGGLEQYF. The CDR3 DNA sequence: TGCGCCAGCAGCCAAGTTTCGGCGGGGGGGCTTGAGCAGTACTTC.